This T cell receptor (beta chain) comes out of a study of CD8+ T cells in alopecia areata. Study overall: Each day, treated patients took oral tofacitinib twice, at 5 to 10 mg per dose.

Reverse transcribed after extraction, RNA yielded cDNA as the sequencing template. Clones were sequenced by immunoSEQ multiplex PCR, and TCRdb holds only the in-frame ones, with some missing. The table has 160,000 or so clones, around half seen once; the top ten hold roughly a fifth. Findings and limits, study-wide: Relative to normal scalp, lesional scalp, especially alopecia totalis/universalis, showed higher clonality. Although TCR sharing was seen in mice, sharing across patients was less clear, possibly for HLA-related reasons.

Remarks on this clone: Its antigen is undetermined.

This specimen was CD8+ T cells sorted from blood, taken at week 0. This clonotype was sampled from a human donor with alopecia areata.

In nucleotides, the CDR3 is TGTGCCAGCAGCCCTTATTCCACAGATACGCAGTATTTT. As protein: CASSPYSTDTQYF. The chain has TRBV7-9 and TRBJ2-3; D is undetermined. CDR1 SEHNR and CDR2 FQNEAQ come from the germline V gene (reference sequence). V was pared by 5 bases and J by 2 bases, with 8 bases between. The CDR3 covers 13 residues.